The sequence of this T cell receptor (beta chain) was determined in a study of technical replicates of blood from a few donors. Germline V gene lookup returns CDR1 SGHRS and CDR2 YFSETQ. Trimming pared 4 bases from V and 5 bases from J, leaving 15 bases between. The CDR3 sequence is 14 residues long. This table comes from immunoSEQ multiplex PCR, and its TCRdb copy is limited to in-frame clones, with some not included. The sample carries 80,000 to 100,000 clones, 95% recorded once. The rearrangement uses TRBV5-1 and TRBJ1-2; the D gene is possibly TRBD1 (5 bases). This clonotype was obtained from a human donor in good health. Sequencing was performed on T cells isolated from PBMCs. CDR3 residues: CASSGGTTTYGYTF. The CDR3, as DNA: TGCGCCAGCAGCGGCGGGACGACTACTTATGGCTACACCTTC.